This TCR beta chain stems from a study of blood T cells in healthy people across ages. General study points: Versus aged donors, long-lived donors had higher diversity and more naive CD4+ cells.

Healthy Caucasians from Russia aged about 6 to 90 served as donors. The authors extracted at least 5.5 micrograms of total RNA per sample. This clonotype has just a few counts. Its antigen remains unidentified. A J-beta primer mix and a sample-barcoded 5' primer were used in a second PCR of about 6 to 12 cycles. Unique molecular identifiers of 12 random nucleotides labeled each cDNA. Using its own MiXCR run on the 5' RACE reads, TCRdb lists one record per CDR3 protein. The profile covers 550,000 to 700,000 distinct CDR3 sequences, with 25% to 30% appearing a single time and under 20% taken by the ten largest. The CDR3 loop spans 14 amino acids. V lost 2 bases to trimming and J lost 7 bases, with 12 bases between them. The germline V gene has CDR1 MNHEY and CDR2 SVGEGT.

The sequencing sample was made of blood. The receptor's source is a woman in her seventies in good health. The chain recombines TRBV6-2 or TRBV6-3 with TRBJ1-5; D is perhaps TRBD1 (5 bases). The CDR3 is CASSYIHGGQPQHF. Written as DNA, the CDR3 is TGTGCCAGCAGTTACATTCATGGGGGGCAGCCCCAGCATTTT.